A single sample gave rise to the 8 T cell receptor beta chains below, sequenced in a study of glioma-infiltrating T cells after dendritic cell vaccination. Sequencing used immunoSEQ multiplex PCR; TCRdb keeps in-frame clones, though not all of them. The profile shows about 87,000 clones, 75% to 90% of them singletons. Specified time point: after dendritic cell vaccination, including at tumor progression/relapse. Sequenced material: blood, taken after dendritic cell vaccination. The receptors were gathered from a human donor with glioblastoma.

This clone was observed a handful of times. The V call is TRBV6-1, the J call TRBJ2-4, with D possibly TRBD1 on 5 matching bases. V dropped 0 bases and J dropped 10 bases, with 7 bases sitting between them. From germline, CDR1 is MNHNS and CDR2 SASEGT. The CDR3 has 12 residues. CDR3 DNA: TGTGCCAGCAGTGAAGCGGGGCAAATTCAGTACTTC. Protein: CASSEAGQIQYF.

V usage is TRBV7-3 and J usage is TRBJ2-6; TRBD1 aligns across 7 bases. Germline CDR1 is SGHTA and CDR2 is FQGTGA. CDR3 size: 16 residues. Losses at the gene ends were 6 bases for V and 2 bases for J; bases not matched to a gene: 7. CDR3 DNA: TGTGCCAGCAGTTTACAGGGGCGACCTGGGGCCAACGTCCTGACTTTC. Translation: CASSLQGRPGANVLTF.

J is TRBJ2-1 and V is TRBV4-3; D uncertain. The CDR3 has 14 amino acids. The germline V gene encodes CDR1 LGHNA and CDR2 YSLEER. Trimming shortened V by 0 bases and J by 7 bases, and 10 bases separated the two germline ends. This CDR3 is CASSQEYQDNEQFF. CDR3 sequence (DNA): TGCGCCAGCAGCCAAGAGTATCAGGATAATGAGCAGTTCTTC.

CDR3 nucleotides: TGCGCCAGCAGCCAACGGGGGGCACCGGGACACATCCGTTACGAGCAGTACTTC. Amino acid sequence: CASSQRGAPGHIRYEQYF. The chain combines TRBV4-1 with TRBJ2-7, with a possible D match to TRBD2 (7 bases). Germline-derived CDR1 and CDR2 are MGHRA and YSYEKL. The V gene lost 2 bases and the J gene lost 4 bases, with 24 bases spanning the gap. The CDR3 contains 18 residues.

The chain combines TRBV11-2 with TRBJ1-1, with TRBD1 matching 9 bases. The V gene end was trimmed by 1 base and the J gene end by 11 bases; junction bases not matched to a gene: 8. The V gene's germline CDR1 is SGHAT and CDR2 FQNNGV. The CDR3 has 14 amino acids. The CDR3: CASSLGASGQGAFF. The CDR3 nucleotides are TGTGCCAGCAGCTTAGGGGCGTCCGGACAGGGGGCTTTCTTT.

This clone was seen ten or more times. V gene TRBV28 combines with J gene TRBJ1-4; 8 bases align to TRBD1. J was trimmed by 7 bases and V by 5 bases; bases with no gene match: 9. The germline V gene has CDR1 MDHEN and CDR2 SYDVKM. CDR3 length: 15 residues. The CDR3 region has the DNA TGTGCCAGCAGTCCCCAGGGGGCGAGGGGTGAAAAACTGTTTTTT. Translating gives CASSPQGARGEKLFF.

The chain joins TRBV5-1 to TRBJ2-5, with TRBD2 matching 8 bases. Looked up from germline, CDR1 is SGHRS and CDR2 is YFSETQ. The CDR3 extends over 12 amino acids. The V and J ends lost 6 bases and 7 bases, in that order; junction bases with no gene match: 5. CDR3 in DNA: TGCGCCAGCACCGACAGCGGGGGGACCCAGTACTTC. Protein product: CASTDSGGTQYF.

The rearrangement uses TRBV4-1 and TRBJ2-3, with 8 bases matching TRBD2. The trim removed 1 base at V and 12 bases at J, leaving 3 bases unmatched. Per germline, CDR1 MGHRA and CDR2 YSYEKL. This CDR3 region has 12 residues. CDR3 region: CASSQAGGPQYF. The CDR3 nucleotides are TGCGCCAGCAGCCAAGCGGGGGGGCCCCAGTATTTT.